The clone carrying this T cell receptor beta chain was observed many times. Template material for amplifying TCR beta CDR3 regions consisted of RNA transcripts. The HTBI primer set was used in a first-round RT-PCR of the TCR CDR3. TCRdb re-derived calls from the multiplex PCR reads in MiXCR, one entry per CDR3 protein. This sample has 360,000 or so distinct CDR3 sequences, with 13% to 15% found just once. The sample comes from a study of T cells in Graves' hyperthyroidism and ophthalmopathy. The CDR3 loop spans 15 amino acids. With 2 bases removed from V and 0 bases from J, the gap between germline ends came to 10 bases. Germline V lookup: CDR1 SGHRS, CDR2 YFSETQ. Fresh peripheral blood, 7.5 to 10 ml of it, supplied the PBMCs.

The material sequenced was blood. The receptor's source is a woman in her sixties or seventies with Graves' ophthalmopathy. The rearrangement links TRBV5-1 to TRBJ2-3; unclear D gene. CDR3: CASSFSGFSTDTQYF. The CDR3 coding sequence is TGCGCCAGCAGCTTTTCCGGGTTCAGCACAGATACGCAGTATTTT.